This T cell receptor beta chain is drawn from a study of regulatory T cells in long-lasting Graves disease. Overall study context: Positive TSH receptor antibodies alongside over 5 years of antithyroid drugs were what marked Graves' disease as persistent. Study outcomes and limitations: Few sampled subjects may have lowered accuracy. It was in persistent disease that TRBV28, TRBJ1-2 and TRBJ2-5 were favored. Persistent Graves' disease cases displayed lower TCR diversity than newly diagnosed ones.

This CDR3 is 15 amino acids long. V was pared by 0 bases and J by 4 bases, with 13 bases between. Germline V lookup: CDR1 SGDLS, CDR2 YYNGEE. Time point of the sample: persistent/refractory GD, antithyroid drugs over 5 years with positive TRAb. PBMC RNA served as the TCR library source. A word on this clonotype: Its antigen is unidentified.

The authors built TCR beta libraries using iRepertoire HTBI primers and Arm-PCR of CDR3 regions. TCRdb independently ran MiXCR on the multiplex PCR reads; one entry per CDR3 protein. The sample gives 300,000 to 500,000 distinct CDR3 sequences, less than 25% of which show up once; around 21% is in the top ten. The chain links TRBV9 to TRBJ1-1; D unclear. The sequences come from peripheral blood mononuclear cells (PBMCs), collected when the disease was refractory, from a patient treated with antithyroid drugs. This TCR was sampled from a female donor with Graves disease. Here the CDR3 DNA reads TGTGCCAGCAGCGTAGCTTGGGGTTGCGGCACTGAAGCTTTCTTT. Its translation is CASSVAWGCGTEAFF.